The rows below give T cell receptor beta chains drawn from one sample of a study of cytomegalovirus exposure and HLA in healthy donors. Repertoires were generated with immunoSEQ multiplex PCR, while TCRdb's copy carries only in-frame clones and drops some. Of fewer than 60,000 clones detected, roughly 77% appear once; the ten largest clones hold 2.5% to 3.5%. Specimen: PBMCs. The receptors shown here come from a woman in her thirties or forties in good health and CMV-seropositive. CDR3s include the opening cysteine and the closing phenylalanine or tryptophan. Each record gives: V gene, J gene, clone size, D gene, CDR3 protein, CDR3 DNA. The D gene is left open where the match is weak. Expanded clones are given a class, and other clones once, few, many or no size at all.

TRBV4-2	TRBJ2-2	.	TRBD2	CASSQDWLAGDNTGELFF	TGTGCCAGCAGCCAAGATTGGCTAGCGGGAGATAACACCGGGGAGCTGTTTTTT
TRBV4-1	TRBJ1-2	.	.	CASSQDGGNRNYGYTF	TGCGCCAGCAGCCAAGACGGGGGTAATAGGAACTATGGCTACACCTTC
TRBV7-9	TRBJ1-2	few	.	CASSSPGMYGYTF	TGTGCCAGCAGCTCCCCGGGGATGTATGGCTACACCTTC
TRBV6-5	TRBJ1-2	.	.	CASSYSSANYGYTF	TGTGCCAGCAGTTACTCTTCTGCTAACTATGGCTACACCTTC
TRBV6-5	TRBJ1-2	.	TRBD1	CASTSDRGHRYTF	TGTGCCAGCACCTCCGACAGGGGGCATCGCTACACCTTC
TRBV7-9	TRBJ2-7	few	.	CASSVESYEQYF	TGTGCCAGCAGCGTGGAGTCCTACGAGCAGTACTTC
TRBV18	TRBJ1-2	.	.	CASSPPVMSNYGYTF	TGTGCCAGCTCACCACCTGTTATGTCCAACTATGGCTACACCTTC
TRBV7-9	TRBJ2-5	.	TRBD1	CASSPMGQGLRETQYF	TGTGCCAGCAGCCCAATGGGACAGGGCCTCCGAGAGACCCAGTACTTC
TRBV7-3	TRBJ2-2	.	.	CASSLHAGPNTGELFF	TGTGCCAGCAGCTTACACGCGGGGCCAAACACCGGGGAGCTGTTTTTT
TRBV10-3	TRBJ2-2	.	.	CAISVPYTGELFF	TGTGCCATCAGTGTTCCTTACACCGGGGAGCTGTTTTTT
TRBV4-1	TRBJ1-1	.	.	CASSQDWGGEAFF	TGCGCCAGCAGCCAAGATTGGGGCGGTGAAGCTTTCTTT
TRBV7-9	TRBJ1-4	.	.	CASSLGGGATNEKLFF	TGTGCCAGCAGCCTCGGCGGGGGAGCAACTAATGAAAAACTGTTTTTT
TRBV4-1	TRBJ1-2	once	.	CASSQDQSNYGYTF	TGCGCCAGCAGCCAAGATCAGTCTAACTATGGCTACACCTTC
TRBV19	TRBJ2-3	.	TRBD2	CASSITSVSTDTQYF	TGTGCCAGTAGTATTACTAGCGTTAGCACAGATACGCAGTATTTT
TRBV5-1	TRBJ1-6	.	TRBD1	CASSDTVPGQGSYNSPLHF	TGCGCCAGCAGCGACACTGTTCCGGGACAGGGCTCCTATAATTCACCCCTCCACTTT
TRBV4-1	TRBJ1-2	.	.	CASSPNFRVGYGYTF	TGCGCCAGCAGCCCTAACTTTCGGGTGGGCTATGGCTACACCTTC
TRBV11-1	TRBJ1-6	.	.	CASSRGGVNSPLHF	TGTGCCAGCAGCCGGGGTGGGGTTAATTCACCCCTCCACTTT
TRBV6-6	TRBJ2-1	.	.	CASSYSTRYNEQFF	TGTGCCAGCAGTTACTCGACCAGGTACAATGAGCAGTTCTTC
TRBV19	TRBJ2-3	.	.	CASSKDDTITTDTQYF	TGTGCCAGTAGTAAAGACGACACCATAACCACAGATACGCAGTATTTT
TRBV29-1	TRBJ1-1	.	.	CSASTMNTEAFF	TGCAGCGCCTCGACAATGAACACTGAAGCTTTCTTT
TRBV9	TRBJ1-4	few	TRBD1	CASSLTGGSEANEKLFF	TGTGCCAGCAGCTTGACAGGGGGTAGTGAGGCTAATGAAAAACTGTTTTTT
TRBV20-1	TRBJ2-1	.	.	CSAGWGDEQFF	TGCAGTGCTGGATGGGGAGATGAGCAGTTCTTC
TRBV4-3	TRBJ1-1	.	.	CASSQDPQWGRGRNTEAFF	TGCGCCAGCAGCCAGGACCCTCAGTGGGGAAGAGGGAGGAACACTGAAGCTTTCTTT
TRBV7-2	TRBJ2-7	.	.	CASSRTYEQYF	TGTGCCAGCAGCCGTACCTACGAGCAGTACTTC
TRBV19	TRBJ2-2	.	.	CASKVNGPTGELFF	TGTGCCAGTAAGGTTAATGGGCCGACCGGGGAGCTGTTTTTT
TRBV7-9	TRBJ1-1	.	TRBD1	CASSLPGQGETEAFF	TGTGCCAGCAGCTTACCGGGACAGGGGGAGACTGAAGCTTTCTTT
TRBV6-1	TRBJ1-2	.	.	CASSPGGWGYGYTF	TGTGCCAGCAGCCCCGGGGGATGGGGCTATGGCTACACCTTC
TRBV27	TRBJ2-7	.	TRBD1	CASSGGTGGVISYEQYF	TGTGCCAGCAGTGGGGGGACAGGGGGCGTGATTAGCTACGAGCAGTACTTC
TRBV21-1	TRBJ1-5	.	.	CASSPGRGTGQPQHF	TGTGCCAGCAGCCCTGGGAGGGGGACGGGCCAGCCCCAGCATTTT
TRBV10-3	TRBJ1-5	few	TRBD1	CAIASSGTVNQPQHF	TGTGCCATCGCCAGCTCCGGGACAGTAAATCAGCCCCAGCATTTT
TRBV10-1	TRBJ2-3	.	.	CASSGTGRTDTQYF	TGCGCCAGCAGTGGAACAGGGCGCACAGATACGCAGTATTTT
TRBV6-1	TRBJ1-4	.	.	CASLIGGGAEKLFF	TGTGCCAGCCTCATCGGCGGCGGGGCTGAAAAACTGTTTTTT
TRBV30	TRBJ2-1	.	.	CAWSKTPRGEQFF	TGTGCCTGGAGTAAGACCCCCCGAGGTGAGCAGTTCTTC
TRBV25-1	TRBJ2-3	.	.	CASSPTNRGTDTQYF	TGTGCCAGCAGCCCTACCAATAGGGGAACAGATACGCAGTATTTT
TRBV6-1	TRBJ2-7	.	.	CASSPGGPSYEQYF	TGTGCCAGCAGCCCAGGGGGGCCTTCCTACGAGCAGTACTTC
TRBV4-1	TRBJ1-2	.	.	CASSQDIRDYSNYGYTF	TGCGCCAGCAGCCAGGACATCCGGGACTACTCTAACTATGGCTACACCTTC
TRBV7-8	TRBJ2-7	.	.	CASSLTEDRTYEQYF	TGTGCCAGCAGCTTGACTGAGGATCGTACCTACGAGCAGTACTTC
TRBV30	TRBJ2-7	.	.	CAWSVAGFGEQYF	TGTGCCTGGAGTGTAGCAGGTTTTGGCGAGCAGTACTTC
TRBV19	TRBJ2-5	.	TRBD2	CASSILAVGETQYF	TGTGCCAGTAGTATCCTAGCGGTCGGGGAGACCCAGTACTTC
TRBV6-5	TRBJ1-1	.	.	CASRNQVNTEAFF	TGTGCCAGCAGGAATCAGGTTAACACTGAAGCTTTCTTT
TRBV2	TRBJ1-1	.	TRBD1	CASIHGQGDSEAFF	TGTGCCAGCATCCATGGACAGGGGGATTCTGAAGCTTTCTTT
TRBV19	TRBJ2-3	.	.	CASSIQTANTQYF	TGTGCCAGTAGTATCCAGACAGCGAATACGCAGTATTTT
TRBV7-9	TRBJ2-3	.	TRBD2	CSSSPWTGGSTDTQYF	TGTTCCAGCAGCCCCTGGACGGGGGGAAGCACAGATACGCAGTATTTT
TRBV5-4	TRBJ1-1	.	.	CASSWGGETEAFF	TGTGCCAGCAGCTGGGGGGGGGAGACTGAAGCTTTCTTT
TRBV5-4	TRBJ2-2	once	.	CASSRGGLAGNTGELFF	TGTGCCAGCAGCCGAGGGGGGTTAGCGGGGAACACCGGGGAGCTGTTTTTT